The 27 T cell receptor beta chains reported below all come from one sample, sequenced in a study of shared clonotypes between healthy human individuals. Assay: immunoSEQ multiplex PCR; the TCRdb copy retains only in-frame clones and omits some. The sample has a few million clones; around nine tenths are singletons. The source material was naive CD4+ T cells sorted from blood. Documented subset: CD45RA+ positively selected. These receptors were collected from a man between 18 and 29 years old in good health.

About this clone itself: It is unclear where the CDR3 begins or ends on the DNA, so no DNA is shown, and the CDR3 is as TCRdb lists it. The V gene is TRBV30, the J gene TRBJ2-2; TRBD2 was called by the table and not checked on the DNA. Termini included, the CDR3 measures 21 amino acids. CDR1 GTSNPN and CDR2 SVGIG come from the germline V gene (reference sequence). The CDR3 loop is CAWSPSPRLAGGTRTPGSCFF.

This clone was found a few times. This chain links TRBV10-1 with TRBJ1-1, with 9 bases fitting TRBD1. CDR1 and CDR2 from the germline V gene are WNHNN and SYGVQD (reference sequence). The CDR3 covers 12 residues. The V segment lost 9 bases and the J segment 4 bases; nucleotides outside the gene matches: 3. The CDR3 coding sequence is TGCGCCAGTCAGGGACAGGGCACTGAAGCTTTCTTT. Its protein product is CASQGQGTEAFF.

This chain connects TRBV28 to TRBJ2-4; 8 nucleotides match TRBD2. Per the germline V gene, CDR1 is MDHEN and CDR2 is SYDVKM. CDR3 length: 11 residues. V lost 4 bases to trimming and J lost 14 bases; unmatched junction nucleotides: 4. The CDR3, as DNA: TGTGCCAGCAGTTCCGGACTAGCAAAGTACTTC. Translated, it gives CASSSGLAKYF. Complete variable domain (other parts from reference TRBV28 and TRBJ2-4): DVKVTQSSRYLVKRTGEKVFLECVQDMDHENMFWYRQDPGLGLRLIYFSYDVKMKEKGDIPEGYSVSREKKERFSLILESASTNQTSMYLCASSSGLAKYFGAGTRLSVL.

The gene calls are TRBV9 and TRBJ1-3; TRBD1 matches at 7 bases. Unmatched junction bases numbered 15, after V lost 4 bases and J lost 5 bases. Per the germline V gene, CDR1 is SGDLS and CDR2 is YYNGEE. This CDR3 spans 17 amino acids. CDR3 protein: CASSPEDRGRNRNTIYF. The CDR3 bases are TGTGCCAGCAGCCCAGAAGATAGGGGGCGCAACCGAAACACCATATATTTT.

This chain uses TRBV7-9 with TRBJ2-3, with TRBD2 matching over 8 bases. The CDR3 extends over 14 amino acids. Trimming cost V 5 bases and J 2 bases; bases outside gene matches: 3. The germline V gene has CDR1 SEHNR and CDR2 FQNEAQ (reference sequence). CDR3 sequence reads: CASSLTSATDTQYF. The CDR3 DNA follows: TGTGCCAGCAGCCTGACTAGCGCCACAGATACGCAGTATTTT.

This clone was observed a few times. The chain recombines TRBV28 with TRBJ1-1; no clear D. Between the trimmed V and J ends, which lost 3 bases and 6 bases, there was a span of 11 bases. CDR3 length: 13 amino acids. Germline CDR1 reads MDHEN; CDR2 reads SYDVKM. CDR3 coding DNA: TGTGCCAGCAGTTTCGGGGATGGGGCTGAAGCTTTCTTT. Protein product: CASSFGDGAEAFF.

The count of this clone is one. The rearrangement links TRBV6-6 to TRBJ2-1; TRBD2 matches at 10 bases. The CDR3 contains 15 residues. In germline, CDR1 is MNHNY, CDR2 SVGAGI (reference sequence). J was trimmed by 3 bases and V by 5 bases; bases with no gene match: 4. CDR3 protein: CASSPSGRGYNEQFF. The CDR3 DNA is TGTGCCAGCAGTCCTAGCGGGAGAGGCTACAATGAGCAGTTCTTC.

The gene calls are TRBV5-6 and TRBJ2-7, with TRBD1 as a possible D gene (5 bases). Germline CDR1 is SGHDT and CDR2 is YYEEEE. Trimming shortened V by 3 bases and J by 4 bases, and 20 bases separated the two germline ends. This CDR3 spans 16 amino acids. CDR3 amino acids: CASSSRQLTKRYEQYF. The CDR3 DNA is TGTGCCAGCAGCTCCCGACAGCTTACCAAAAGGTACGAGCAGTACTTC.

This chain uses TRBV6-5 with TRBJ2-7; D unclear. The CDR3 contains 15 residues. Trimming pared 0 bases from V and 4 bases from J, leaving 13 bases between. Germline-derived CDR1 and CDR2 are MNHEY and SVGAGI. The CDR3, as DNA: TGTGCCAGCAGTTACTCGGCGGTGGGATCTTACGAGCAGTACTTC. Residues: CASSYSAVGSYEQYF.

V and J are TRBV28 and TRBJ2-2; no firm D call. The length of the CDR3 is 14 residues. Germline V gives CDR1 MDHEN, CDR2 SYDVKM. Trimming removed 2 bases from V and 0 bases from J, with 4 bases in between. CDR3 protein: CASSLQANTGELFF. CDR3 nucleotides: TGTGCCAGCAGTTTACAGGCGAACACCGGGGAGCTGTTTTTT. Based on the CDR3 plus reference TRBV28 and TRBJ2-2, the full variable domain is DVKVTQSSRYLVKRTGEKVFLECVQDMDHENMFWYRQDPGLGLRLIYFSYDVKMKEKGDIPEGYSVSREKKERFSLILESASTNQTSMYLCASSLQANTGELFFGEGSRLTVL.

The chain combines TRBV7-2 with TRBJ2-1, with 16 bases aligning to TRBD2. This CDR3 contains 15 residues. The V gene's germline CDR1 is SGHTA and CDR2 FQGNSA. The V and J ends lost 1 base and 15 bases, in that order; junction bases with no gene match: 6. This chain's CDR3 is CASSLVGTSGRAVFF. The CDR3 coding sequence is TGTGCCAGCAGCTTAGTAGGGACTAGCGGGAGGGCCGTGTTCTTC.

This CDR3 reads CASSMLSGTGRDETQYF. CDR3 nucleotides: TGTGCCAGTAGTATGCTGTCCGGGACAGGGAGGGACGAGACCCAGTACTTC. The rearrangement joins TRBV19 to TRBJ2-5; TRBD1 matches 9 bases. From germline, CDR1 is LNHDA and CDR2 SQIVND (reference sequence). The CDR3 runs 17 residues. After removal of 3 bases from V and 5 bases from J, the junction contained 13 bases not matched to a gene. The variable domain in full, completed from reference TRBV19 and TRBJ2-5, reads DGGITQSPKYLFRKEGQNVTLSCEQNLNHDAMYWYRQDPGQGLRLIYYSQIVNDFQKGDIAEGYSVSREKKESFPLTVTSAQKNPTAFYLCASSMLSGTGRDETQYFGPGTRLLVL.

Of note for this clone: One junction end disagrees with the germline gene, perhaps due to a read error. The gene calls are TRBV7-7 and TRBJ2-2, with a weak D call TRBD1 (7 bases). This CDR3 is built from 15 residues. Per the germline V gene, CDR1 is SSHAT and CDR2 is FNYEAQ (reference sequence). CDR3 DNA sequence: TGTGCTAGCAGCTTACAGCAGGGGGGAATCGGGGAGCTGTTTTTT. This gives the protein CASSLQQGGIGELFF.

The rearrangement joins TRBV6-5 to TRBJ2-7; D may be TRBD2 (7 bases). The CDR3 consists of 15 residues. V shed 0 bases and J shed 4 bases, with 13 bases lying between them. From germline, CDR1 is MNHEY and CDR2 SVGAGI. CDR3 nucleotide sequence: TGTGCCAGCAGTTACTCGTTCGGGGGGCGGTACGAGCAGTACTTC. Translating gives CASSYSFGGRYEQYF.

CDR3 region: CASSQRQGTGTQYF. CDR3 nucleotide sequence: TGCGCCAGCAGCCAAAGACAGGGGACGGGGACCCAGTACTTC. The chain has TRBV5-1 and TRBJ2-5; 8 nucleotides match TRBD1. Germline CDR1 SGHRS, CDR2 YFSETQ. J was trimmed by 7 bases and V by 4 bases; bases with no gene match: 9. The CDR3 is made up of 14 amino acids.

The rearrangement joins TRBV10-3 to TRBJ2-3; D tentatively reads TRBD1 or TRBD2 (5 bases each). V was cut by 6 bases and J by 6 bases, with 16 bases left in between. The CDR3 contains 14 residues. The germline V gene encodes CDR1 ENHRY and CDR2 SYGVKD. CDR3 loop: CAISRDPIPDTQYF. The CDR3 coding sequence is TGTGCCATCAGCCGGGACCCAATTCCGGATACGCAGTATTTT.

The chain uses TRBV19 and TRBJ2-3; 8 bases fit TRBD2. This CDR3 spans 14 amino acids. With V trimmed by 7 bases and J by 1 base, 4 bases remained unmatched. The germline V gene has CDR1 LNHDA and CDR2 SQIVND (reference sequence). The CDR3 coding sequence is TGTGCCAGTAACGGGAGGGGGGGCACAGATACGCAGTATTTT. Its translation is CASNGRGGTDTQYF.

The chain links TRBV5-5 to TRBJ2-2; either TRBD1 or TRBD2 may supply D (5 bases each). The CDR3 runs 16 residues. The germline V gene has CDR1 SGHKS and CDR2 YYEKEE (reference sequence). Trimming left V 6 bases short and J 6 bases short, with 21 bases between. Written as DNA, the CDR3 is TGTGCCAGCAACCAGGGTGGGGGAAGGGCGCCCGGGGAGCTGTTTTTT. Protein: CASNQGGGRAPGELFF. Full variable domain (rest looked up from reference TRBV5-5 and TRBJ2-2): DAGVTQSPTHLIKTRGQQVTLRCSPISGHKSVSWYQQVLGQGPQFIFQYYEKEERGRGNFPDRFSARQFPNYSSELNVNALLLGDSALYLCASNQGGGRAPGELFFGEGSRLTVL.

The CDR3 loop is CASSWVGGRGETQYF. DNA of the CDR3: TGTGCCAGCAGCTGGGTGGGGGGACGGGGAGAGACCCAGTACTTC. The gene calls are TRBV27 and TRBJ2-5, with a tentative D call TRBD2 (6 bases). There are 15 residues in the CDR3. Deletions cut 6 bases from V and 4 bases from J, with 18 bases between. Per the germline V gene, CDR1 is MNHEY and CDR2 is SMNVEV (reference sequence).

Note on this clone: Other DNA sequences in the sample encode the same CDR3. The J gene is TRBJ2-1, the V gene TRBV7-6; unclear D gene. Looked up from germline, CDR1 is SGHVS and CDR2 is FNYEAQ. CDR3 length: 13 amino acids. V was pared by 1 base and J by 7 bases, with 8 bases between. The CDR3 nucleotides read TGTGCCAGCAGCTTAGGGGTTTTGAATGAGCAGTTCTTC. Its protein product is CASSLGVLNEQFF.

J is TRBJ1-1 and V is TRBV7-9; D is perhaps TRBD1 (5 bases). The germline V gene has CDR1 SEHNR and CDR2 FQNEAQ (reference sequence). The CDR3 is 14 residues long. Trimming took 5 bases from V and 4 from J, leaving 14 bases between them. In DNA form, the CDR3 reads TGTGCCAGCAGCCCGACGGGGACCCTCACTGAAGCTTTCTTT. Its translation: CASSPTGTLTEAFF.

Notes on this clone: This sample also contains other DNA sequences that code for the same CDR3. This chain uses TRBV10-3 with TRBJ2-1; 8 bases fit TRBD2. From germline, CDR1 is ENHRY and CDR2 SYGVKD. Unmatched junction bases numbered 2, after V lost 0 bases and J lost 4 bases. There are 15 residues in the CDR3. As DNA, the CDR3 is TGTGCCATCAGTGAGTCTACGGGGGGGTACAATGAGCAGTTCTTC. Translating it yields CAISESTGGYNEQFF.

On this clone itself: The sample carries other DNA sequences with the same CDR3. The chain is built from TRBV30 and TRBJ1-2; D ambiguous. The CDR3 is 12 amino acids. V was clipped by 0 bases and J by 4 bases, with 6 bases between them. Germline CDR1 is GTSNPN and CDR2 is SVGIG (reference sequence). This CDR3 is CAWSVGTYGYTF. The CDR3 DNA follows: TGTGCCTGGAGTGTGGGAACCTATGGCTACACCTTC.

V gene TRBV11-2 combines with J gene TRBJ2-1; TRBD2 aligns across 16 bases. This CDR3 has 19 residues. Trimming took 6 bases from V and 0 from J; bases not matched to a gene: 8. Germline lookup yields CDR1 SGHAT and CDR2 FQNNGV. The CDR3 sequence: CASRRTGLAGGSSYNEQFF. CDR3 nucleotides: TGTGCCAGCAGGAGGACGGGACTAGCGGGAGGGAGCTCCTACAATGAGCAGTTCTTC.

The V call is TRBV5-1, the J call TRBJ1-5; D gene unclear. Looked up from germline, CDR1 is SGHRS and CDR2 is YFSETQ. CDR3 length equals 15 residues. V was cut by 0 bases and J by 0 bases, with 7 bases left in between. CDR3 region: CASSLGGFSNQPQHF. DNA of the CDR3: TGCGCCAGCAGCTTGGGAGGTTTTAGCAATCAGCCCCAGCATTTT. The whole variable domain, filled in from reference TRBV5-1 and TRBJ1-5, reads KAGVTQTPRYLIKTRGQQVTLSCSPISGHRSVSWYQQTPGQGLQFLFEYFSETQRNKGNFPGRFSGRQFSNSRSEMNVSTLELGDSALYLCASSLGGFSNQPQHFGDGTRLSIL.

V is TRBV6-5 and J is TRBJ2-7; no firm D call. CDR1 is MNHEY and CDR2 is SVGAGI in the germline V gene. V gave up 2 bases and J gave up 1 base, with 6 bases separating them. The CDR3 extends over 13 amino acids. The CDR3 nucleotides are TGTGCCAGCAGTTACCGTAAATCCTACGAGCAGTACTTC. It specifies CASSYRKSYEQYF.

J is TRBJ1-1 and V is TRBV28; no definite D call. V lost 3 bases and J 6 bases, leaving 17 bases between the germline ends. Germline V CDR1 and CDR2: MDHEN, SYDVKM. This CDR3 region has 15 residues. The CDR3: CASSLIRSSGAEAFF. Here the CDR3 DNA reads TGTGCCAGCAGTTTGATTCGCTCAAGTGGGGCTGAAGCTTTCTTT.